The 25 T cell receptor beta chains presented below share a single source sample, sequenced in a study of blood T cell repertoires in COVID-19. Data came from immunoSEQ multiplex PCR; TCRdb stores just in-frame clones and leaves some out. The sample has over 100,000 clones; roughly 88% are singletons. The sequenced material came from peripheral blood. The receptors originated from an older woman with acute or convalescent COVID-19.

The V and J genes are TRBV27 and TRBJ1-5; TRBD1 is a possible D gene (6 bases). The germline V gene has CDR1 MNHEY and CDR2 SMNVEV (reference sequence). Trimming pared 2 bases from V and 9 bases from J, leaving 11 bases between. The CDR3 runs 13 residues. CDR3: CASSLGTGWPQHF. The DNA for the CDR3 is TGTGCCAGCAGTTTAGGCACAGGGTGGCCCCAGCATTTT.

The V call is TRBV19, the J call TRBJ2-3, with D unclear. Deletions cut 0 bases from V and 4 bases from J, with 5 bases between. The CDR3 contains 13 residues. Germline V gene sequence: CDR1 LNHDA, CDR2 SQIVND (reference sequence). In DNA, the CDR3 is TGTGCCAGTAGTATAGACAGGCCAGATACGCAGTATTTT. Protein product: CASSIDRPDTQYF.

This sequence joins TRBV5-1 and TRBJ1-1; a possible D gene is TRBD1 (5 bases). Trimming removed 0 bases at V and 7 bases at J, with 16 bases between. CDR1 and CDR2 from the germline V gene are SGHRS and YFSETQ. The length of the CDR3 is 15 residues. The DNA of the CDR3 is TGCGCCAGCAGCTTGGCCCCGGGGGGGAAGTATGAAGCTTTCTTT. Its translation is CASSLAPGGKYEAFF.

This clone was recorded a few times. This chain uses TRBV5-4 with TRBJ1-6; D might be TRBD1 (5 bases). Germline lookup yields CDR1 SGHNT and CDR2 YYREEE (reference sequence). The CDR3 totals 16 residues. Trimming left V 4 bases short and J 9 bases short, with 20 bases between. In DNA, the CDR3 is TGTGCCAGCAGCCCCGGAACTCAGGGTTTCGGTTCACCCCTCCACTTT. It specifies CASSPGTQGFGSPLHF.

The chain carries TRBV14 and TRBJ2-7; D possibly corresponds to TRBD2 (5 bases). Germline CDR1 SGHDN, CDR2 FVKESK. The CDR3 loop spans 13 amino acids. V dropped 8 bases and J dropped 5 bases, with 16 bases sitting between them. The CDR3 protein is CASAGLNNHEQYF. In DNA, the CDR3 is TGTGCCAGCGCGGGCCTGAACAACCACGAGCAGTACTTC.

The gene calls are TRBV5-4 and TRBJ1-2; D call uncertain. V was shortened by 4 bases and J by 0 bases, with 13 bases between the two germline ends. The V gene's germline CDR1 is SGHNT and CDR2 YYREEE (reference sequence). The CDR3 is 15 residues long. The chain's CDR3 is CASSRVAEANYGYTF. CDR3 bases: TGTGCCAGCAGCCGGGTGGCAGAAGCTAACTATGGCTACACCTTC.

V is TRBV6-1 and J is TRBJ2-6; 7 positions agree with TRBD1. The CDR3 runs 17 residues. Germline V gives CDR1 MNHNS, CDR2 SASEGT. V dropped 4 bases and J dropped 0; count of bases not matched to a gene: 6. This CDR3 reads CASSAGQSNSGANVLTF. CDR3 DNA sequence: TGTGCCAGCAGTGCGGGACAGAGCAACTCTGGGGCCAACGTCCTGACTTTC.

The gene calls are TRBV5-1 and TRBJ2-7; D perhaps matches TRBD1 (7 bases). Deletions cut 5 bases from V and 3 bases from J, with 24 bases between. Germline V gene data show CDR1 as SGHRS and CDR2 as YFSETQ. This CDR3 region has 17 residues. CDR3: CASREGQFTNRDYEQYF. CDR3 bases: TGCGCCAGCAGGGAGGGACAGTTTACTAATCGGGACTACGAGCAGTACTTC.

The chain uses TRBV29-1 and TRBJ2-7; 7 positions agree with TRBD2. Germline-derived CDR1 and CDR2 are SQVTM and ANQGSEA. The J segment lost 0 bases and the V segment lost 5 bases, leaving 7 bases of the junction unmatched. This CDR3 is built from 14 residues. The CDR3 DNA is TGCAGCGTTAGACAAGGCGGGAGCTCCTACGAGCAGTACTTC. It codes for CSVRQGGSSYEQYF.

The gene calls are TRBV5-1 and TRBJ2-2; D call uncertain. Trimming stripped 2 bases from V and 3 bases from J, with 11 bases between. CDR3 size: 15 residues. Germline-derived CDR1 and CDR2 are SGHRS and YFSETQ. The CDR3 bases are TGCGCCAGCAGCTTCTCCCCCTCGGACACCGGGGAGCTGTTTTTT. It specifies CASSFSPSDTGELFF.

The chain links TRBV15 to TRBJ2-5; 7 bases match TRBD2. The germline gives CDR1 LNHNV, CDR2 YYDKDF (reference sequence). The V gene end was trimmed by 1 base and the J gene end by 3 bases; junction bases not matched to a gene: 8. This CDR3 contains 16 residues. CDR3 region: CATSRVFGGNEETQYF. For the CDR3, the DNA is TGTGCCACCAGCAGAGTGTTCGGGGGGAACGAAGAGACCCAGTACTTC.

This clone was recorded only once. This chain links TRBV11-2 with TRBJ2-3; 11 bases are shared with TRBD2. Germline CDR1 SGHAT, CDR2 FQNNGV. Unmatched junction bases numbered 5, after V lost 3 bases and J lost 3 bases. The CDR3 is made up of 16 amino acids. In DNA, the CDR3 is TGTGCCAGCAGCTTCCTAGCGGGGGGAACTACAGATACGCAGTATTTT. Encoded protein: CASSFLAGGTTDTQYF.

V gene TRBV27 combines with J gene TRBJ1-4; 9 bases line up with TRBD1. Germline CDR1 MNHEY, CDR2 SMNVEV (reference sequence). This CDR3 has 14 residues. After removal of 8 bases from V and 5 bases from J, the junction contained 6 bases not matched to a gene. The CDR3 loop is CASGPTGGNEKLFF. In DNA form, the CDR3 reads TGTGCCAGCGGACCAACAGGGGGCAATGAAAAACTGTTTTTT.

The chain links TRBV18 to TRBJ2-1; weak D call: TRBD2 (6 bases). Germline CDR1 KGHSH, CDR2 LQKENI. The CDR3 contains 13 residues. Trimming removed 5 bases from V and 15 bases from J, with 20 bases in between. CDR3 amino acids: CASSSQPDQEGFF. CDR3 nucleotides: TGTGCCAGCTCATCACAACCCGATCAGGAGGGGTTCTTC.

The chain couples TRBV5-1 to TRBJ1-5; TRBD1 matches at 9 bases. The CDR3 contains 14 residues. V lost 4 bases to trimming and J lost 5 bases; unmatched junction nucleotides: 4. The germline V gene encodes CDR1 SGHRS and CDR2 YFSETQ. CDR3: CASSPGQGHQPQHF. The DNA for the CDR3 is TGCGCCAGCAGCCCGGGACAGGGTCATCAGCCCCAGCATTTT.

The chain is built from TRBV3-1 (or the pseudogene TRBV3-2) and TRBJ1-1; D remains unclear. Germline V CDR1 and CDR2: LGHDT, YNNKEL (reference sequence). The V end was cut by 1 base, the J end by 5 bases, with 11 bases between. CDR3 length equals 14 residues. The CDR3 loop is CASSQVQRGTEAFF. DNA for the CDR3: TGTGCCAGCAGCCAAGTGCAGCGCGGGACTGAAGCTTTCTTT.

The chain is built from TRBV7-9 and TRBJ2-3; TRBD1 agrees at 7 bases. The CDR3 loop spans 16 amino acids. With V trimmed by 5 bases and J by 2 bases, 10 bases remained unmatched. Germline V gene sequence: CDR1 SEHNR, CDR2 FQNEAQ (reference sequence). The CDR3 sequence is CASSPTGTVFTDTQYF. The CDR3 DNA reads TGTGCCAGCAGCCCGACCGGGACAGTCTTCACAGATACGCAGTATTTT.

As DNA, the CDR3 is TGTGCCAGCAGTTCCACAGGGACCCGTCACACCGGGGAGCTGTTTTTT. As protein: CASSSTGTRHTGELFF. The V and J genes are TRBV28 and TRBJ2-2; D is perhaps TRBD1 (6 bases). Germline loops: CDR1 MDHEN, CDR2 SYDVKM. The V gene lost 4 bases and the J gene lost 3 bases, with 15 bases spanning the gap. This CDR3 is built from 16 residues.

This clone came up once. The chain employs TRBV19 and TRBJ2-1, with no clear D. V dropped 1 base and J dropped 0 bases, with 4 bases sitting between them. This CDR3 has 14 amino acids. Germline V gene data show CDR1 as LNHDA and CDR2 as SQIVND (reference sequence). This CDR3 reads CASSIGSSYNEQFF. The CDR3 DNA follows: TGTGCCAGTAGTATAGGGAGCTCCTACAATGAGCAGTTCTTC.

The V gene is TRBV7-9, the J gene TRBJ1-3, with a possible D match to TRBD1 (6 bases). Germline V gene data show CDR1 as SEHNR and CDR2 as FQNEAQ (reference sequence). The germline V and J ends were trimmed by 5 bases and 2 bases, with 16 bases remaining between them. The CDR3 is 16 residues long. The CDR3 loop is CASSPRRTVAGNTIYF. CDR3 DNA sequence: TGTGCCAGCAGCCCAAGGCGGACAGTTGCTGGAAACACCATATATTTT.

The chain combines TRBV5-1 with TRBJ1-3; perhaps TRBD1 as D (5 bases). Germline CDR1 is SGHRS and CDR2 is YFSETQ. V was shortened by 4 bases and J by 2 bases, with 16 bases between the two germline ends. This CDR3 comprises 16 residues. CDR3 sequence: CASSLAGGVAGNTIYF. In nucleotides, the CDR3 is TGCGCCAGCAGCCTAGCCGGGGGGGTTGCTGGAAACACCATATATTTT.

V usage is TRBV2 and J usage is TRBJ2-5; 8 bases fit TRBD2. J gave up 2 bases and V 4 bases, and 3 bases lay outside the gene matches. Germline V CDR1 and CDR2: SNHLY, FYNNEI. This CDR3 is built from 14 residues. The CDR3 loop is CASSGRGGQETQYF. The CDR3 DNA sequence: TGTGCCAGCAGTGGTCGGGGGGGGCAAGAGACCCAGTACTTC.

The chain combines TRBV2 with TRBJ1-1, with D possibly TRBD1 on 5 matching bases. Germline-derived CDR1 and CDR2 are SNHLY and FYNNEI. Trimming shortened V by 0 bases and J by 0 bases, and 8 bases separated the two germline ends. The CDR3 contains 15 residues. CDR3: CASSEAGLLNTEAFF. The DNA for the CDR3 is TGTGCCAGCAGTGAAGCGGGACTCCTGAACACTGAAGCTTTCTTT. The full variable domain, with the rest looked up from reference TRBV2 and TRBJ1-1, is EPEVTQTPSHQVTQMGQEVILRCVPISNHLYFYWYRQILGQKVEFLVSFYNNEISEKSEIFDDQFSVERPDGSNFTLKIRSTKLEDSAMYFCASSEAGLLNTEAFFGQGTRLTVV.

This clone has only one observation. This chain joins TRBV9 and TRBJ1-1, with TRBD1 as a possible D gene (5 bases). This CDR3 spans 11 amino acids. Germline V gives CDR1 SGDLS, CDR2 YYNGEE. V was cut by 7 bases and J by 8 bases, with 12 bases left in between. CDR3 region: CASGRGAEAFF. DNA of the CDR3: TGTGCCAGCGGTCGCGGGGCAGAAGCTTTCTTT.

This clone was detected once. The gene calls are TRBV28 and TRBJ2-1; a weak D match, TRBD2 (6 bases). Germline-derived CDR1 and CDR2 are MDHEN and SYDVKM. Deletions cut 7 bases from V and 9 bases from J, with 13 bases between. The length of the CDR3 is 12 residues. The CDR3 is CASTAEGGEQFF. For the CDR3, the DNA is TGTGCCAGCACCGCGGAGGGCGGTGAGCAGTTCTTC.